What follows are 11 T cell receptor beta chains derived from one specimen sequenced in a study of cytomegalovirus exposure and HLA in healthy donors. It was with 60 Vbeta and 13 Jbeta primers that the PCR ran. Assay: immunoSEQ multiplex PCR; the TCRdb copy retains only in-frame clones and omits some. The sample shows 89,000 or so clones, more than 60% of them seen only once. Sequencing was done on a sample of PBMCs. These receptors were taken from a young man in good health and CMV-seropositive.

CDR3 sequence: CASSLEGSGANVLTF. CDR3 DNA sequence: TGCGCCAGCAGCTTGGAGGGGTCTGGGGCCAACGTCCTGACTTTC. The chain links TRBV5-1 to TRBJ2-6, with TRBD1 as a possible D gene (5 bases). Between the trimmed V and J ends, which lost 0 bases and 1 base, there was a span of 5 bases. Germline V gene lookup returns CDR1 SGHRS and CDR2 YFSETQ. The CDR3 spans 15 residues.

The CDR3 sequence is CASSVEGTTGELFF. The CDR3 coding sequence is TGTGCCAGCAGCGTAGAGGGGACTACCGGGGAGCTGTTTTTT. V usage is TRBV9 and J usage is TRBJ2-2; a weak D match, TRBD2 (6 bases). Trimming stripped 0 bases from V and 5 bases from J, with 8 bases between. The CDR3 contains 14 residues. Germline V gene lookup returns CDR1 SGDLS and CDR2 YYNGEE.

The chain combines TRBV7-2 with TRBJ2-2; the D gene is possibly TRBD1 (6 bases). Per germline, CDR1 SGHTA and CDR2 FQGNSA. The CDR3 spans 16 residues. Trimming removed 6 bases from V and 1 base from J, with 15 bases in between. CDR3 bases: TGTGCCAGCAGTCTAAATTTGGGACAGAACACCGGGGAGCTGTTTTTT. Its translation: CASSLNLGQNTGELFF.

This rearrangement joins TRBV29-1 to TRBJ2-7, with D possibly being TRBD1 (6 bases). Germline V gene sequence: CDR1 SQVTM, CDR2 ANQGSEA. The CDR3 length is 13 residues. Deletions cut 6 bases from V and 0 bases from J, with 12 bases between. CDR3 nucleotides: TGCAGCGTCGTTACAGGGACCTCCTACGAGCAGTACTTC. Its translation: CSVVTGTSYEQYF.

This clone came up once. The V call is TRBV6-6, the J call TRBJ2-7; D is unresolved. V shed 0 bases and J shed 3 bases, with 6 bases lying between them. The CDR3 consists of 13 residues. From germline, CDR1 is MNHNY and CDR2 SVGAGI (reference sequence). The CDR3 DNA follows: TGTGCCAGCAGTTACTCGGGCCTCTACGAGCAGTACTTC. This translates into CASSYSGLYEQYF.

This clone has only one observation. V is TRBV5-1 and J is TRBJ2-3; 15 bases are shared with TRBD2. Germline trimming cut 4 bases from V and 3 bases from J; bases unmatched to any gene: 6. The CDR3 has 17 residues. The germline V gene has CDR1 SGHRS and CDR2 YFSETQ. The CDR3 DNA follows: TGCGCCAGCAGCCCCGGGACTAGCGGGGGGTGGACAGATACGCAGTATTTT. Protein sequence: CASSPGTSGGWTDTQYF.

The chain employs TRBV29-1 and TRBJ2-1, with 9 bases identical to TRBD1. Germline values: CDR1 SQVTM, CDR2 ANQGSEA. J gave up 5 bases and V 2 bases, and 7 bases lay outside the gene matches. The CDR3 covers 15 residues. CDR3 sequence (DNA): TGCAGCGTTGAACGCGGACAGGGGCCGCACAATGAGCAGTTCTTC. Translating gives CSVERGQGPHNEQFF.

The gene calls are TRBV30 and TRBJ2-7, with D possibly being TRBD2 (5 bases). The CDR3 covers 10 residues. CDR1 is GTSNPN and CDR2 is SVGIG in the germline V gene (reference sequence). Trimming took 6 bases from V and 7 from J, leaving 10 bases between them. Here the CDR3 reads CACLTGEQYF. The DNA of the CDR3 is TGTGCCTGTTTGACGGGGGAGCAGTACTTC.

The chain has TRBV28 and TRBJ1-2; D ambiguous. The CDR3 has 13 amino acids. The germline V gene encodes CDR1 MDHEN and CDR2 SYDVKM. Trimming stripped 6 bases from V and 2 bases from J, with 10 bases between. The CDR3 sequence is CASSSGQNYGYTF. The CDR3 DNA reads as TGTGCCAGCAGCTCAGGCCAGAACTATGGCTACACCTTC.

The chain combines TRBV19 with TRBJ1-6; 8 bases are shared with TRBD1. V shed 8 bases and J 6 bases; nucleotides not matched to a gene: 6. Germline CDR1 LNHDA, CDR2 SQIVND (reference sequence). This CDR3 region has 14 residues. The CDR3 spells CASRTDRGNSPLHF. DNA of the CDR3: TGTGCCAGTCGGACCGACAGGGGTAATTCACCCCTCCACTTT.

The V gene is TRBV27, the J gene TRBJ2-7; 10 nucleotides agree with TRBD2. The germline gives CDR1 MNHEY, CDR2 SMNVEV (reference sequence). V trimming: 3 bases; J trimming: 0 bases; junction bases outside the gene matches: 8. This CDR3 spans 17 amino acids. The CDR3, as DNA: TGTGCCAGCAGTTTCGGCTATAGCGGGGGGAGCTCCTACGAGCAGTACTTC. Translating gives CASSFGYSGGSSYEQYF.